These 26 T cell receptor beta chains were all obtained from the same sample, sequenced in a study of blood T cell repertoires in COVID-19. Sequenced by immunoSEQ multiplex PCR; TCRdb stores in-frame clones only, minus some. The table includes about 88,000 clones, around nine tenths detected once. Sequencing input: peripheral blood. All receptors come from a woman in her fifties or sixties with COVID-19, enrolled during active disease.

This clone showed up just once. The rearrangement uses TRBV27 and TRBJ1-1; D gene unclear. Trimming removed 5 bases from V and 11 bases from J, with 15 bases in between. This CDR3 spans 12 amino acids. Germline lookup yields CDR1 MNHEY and CDR2 SMNVEV (reference sequence). CDR3 bases: TGTGCCAGCAGTACAACACCGTTCAGGGCTTTCTTT. Protein sequence: CASSTTPFRAFF.

The V call is TRBV12-2, the J call TRBJ2-3; TRBD2 is the table's D call, not checked against the DNA. TRBV12-2 corresponds to a pseudogene. The CDR3 covers 17 residues. The CDR3 region has the DNA TGTGCAAGTCGCTTAGTACTAGCGGGGGGTTTCACAGATACGCAGTATTTT. Its protein is CASRLVLAGGFTDTQYF.

The chain carries TRBV5-1 and TRBJ2-7; 10 nucleotides align to TRBD1. The CDR3 spans 15 residues. The V segment lost 4 bases and the J segment 2 bases; nucleotides outside the gene matches: 6. CDR1 SGHRS and CDR2 YFSETQ come from the germline V gene. CDR3 sequence (DNA): TGCGCCAGCAGCCCGATTGGGACAGGGGCCTACGAGCAGTACTTC. This sequence encodes CASSPIGTGAYEQYF.

The J gene is TRBJ2-7, the V gene TRBV13; 9 nucleotides align to TRBD1. Per germline, CDR1 PRHDT and CDR2 FYEKMQ (reference sequence). The CDR3 sequence is 20 residues long. Trimming took 5 bases from V and 3 from J; bases not matched to a gene: 23. CDR3 loop: CASSPRGWDRDRIIGYEQYF. Written as DNA, the CDR3 is TGTGCCAGCAGCCCTCGGGGGTGGGACAGGGATAGGATAATAGGCTACGAGCAGTACTTC.

The chain employs TRBV5-6 and TRBJ1-6, with TRBD1 identical over 9 bases. J lost 8 bases, V lost 4 bases, and 4 bases had no gene match. In germline, CDR1 is SGHDT, CDR2 YYEEEE. There are 14 residues in the CDR3. The CDR3 is CASSPDRGYSPLHF. The CDR3 bases are TGTGCCAGCAGCCCCGACAGGGGGTATTCACCCCTCCACTTT.

The rearrangement joins TRBV7-6 to TRBJ1-1, with TRBD1 as a possible D gene (6 bases). The V end was cut by 5 bases, the J end by 7 bases, with 14 bases between. Germline values: CDR1 SGHVS, CDR2 FNYEAQ. The CDR3 runs 13 residues. The CDR3 sequence is CASSKYRESEAFF. CDR3 coding DNA: TGTGCCAGCAGCAAATACAGGGAAAGTGAAGCTTTCTTT.

This chain uses TRBV4-1 with TRBJ1-1, with unresolved D. The germline V and J ends were trimmed by 1 base and 0 bases, with 15 bases remaining between them. This CDR3 spans 17 amino acids. CDR1 MGHRA and CDR2 YSYEKL come from the germline V gene. The CDR3 nucleotides are TGCGCCAGCAGCCAAGGCGGACTAGGATTCATGAACACTGAAGCTTTCTTT. Protein product: CASSQGGLGFMNTEAFF.

The gene calls are TRBV7-9 and TRBJ1-6, with a weak D call TRBD1 (5 bases). The germline CDR1 and CDR2 sequences are SEHNR and FQNEAQ (reference sequence). This CDR3 comprises 18 residues. V lost 5 bases and J lost 0, with 17 bases in between. The CDR3 sequence: CASSPGAGQRSYNSPLHF. In nucleotides, the CDR3 is TGTGCCAGCAGCCCTGGGGCAGGGCAACGCTCCTATAATTCACCCCTCCACTTT.

The rearrangement uses TRBV9 and TRBJ2-3; D is perhaps TRBD1 (7 bases). CDR1 and CDR2 from the germline V gene are SGDLS and YYNGEE. V lost 4 bases to trimming and J lost 15 bases, with 27 bases between them. The CDR3 contains 15 residues. Written as DNA, the CDR3 is TGTGCCAGCAGCAAAAACCCGGTGCGGGACAGAGGGGAATATTTT. It specifies CASSKNPVRDRGEYF.

This CDR3 reads CASSSTTTENDNSPLHF. The CDR3 DNA reads as TGTGCCAGCAGTAGCACAACGACAGAGAATGATAATTCACCCCTCCACTTT. This chain links TRBV27 with TRBJ1-6; perhaps TRBD1 as D (5 bases). The CDR3 has 17 amino acids. Germline V gene lookup returns CDR1 MNHEY and CDR2 SMNVEV (reference sequence). Trimming removed 5 bases from V and 5 bases from J, with 19 bases in between.

The V and J genes are TRBV11-2 and TRBJ1-4; no reliable D call. V was trimmed by 5 bases and J by 0 bases, leaving 7 bases between them. This CDR3 comprises 14 residues. CDR1 and CDR2 (germline): SGHAT, FQNNGV. Written as DNA, the CDR3 is TGTGCCAGCAGCCCCCCGGCAACTAATGAAAAACTGTTTTTT. Protein: CASSPPATNEKLFF.

This clone was counted between two and nine times. V and J are TRBV7-9 and TRBJ1-6; the match to TRBD1 covers 7 bases. The ends lost 6 bases at V and 6 bases at J; junction bases unmatched: 5. The CDR3 has 14 residues. CDR1 is SEHNR and CDR2 is FQNEAQ in the germline V gene (reference sequence). The CDR3 DNA sequence: TGTGCCAGCAGTACCGGGACAGTTAATTCACCCCTCCACTTT. Its translation is CASSTGTVNSPLHF.

The rearrangement links TRBV6-5 to TRBJ1-3; no firm D call. Germline lookup yields CDR1 MNHEY and CDR2 SVGAGI. The ends were cut back, 6 bases at V and 2 bases at J, with 11 bases in the middle. The CDR3 is made up of 14 amino acids. The CDR3 protein is CASRKGGPGNTIYF. The CDR3, as DNA: TGTGCCAGCAGGAAGGGAGGGCCTGGAAACACCATATATTTT.

J is TRBJ1-5 and V is TRBV14; weak D call: TRBD1 (5 bases). V was pared by 0 bases and J by 7 bases, with 7 bases between. This CDR3 spans 13 amino acids. Germline CDR1 SGHDN, CDR2 FVKESK. The CDR3 DNA is TGTGCCAGCAGCCAAGATAGGGGACAGCCCCAGCATTTT. Translating it yields CASSQDRGQPQHF.

With regard to this clone: The same CDR3 arises from other DNA sequences in this sample as well. The rearrangement uses TRBV7-9 and TRBJ1-1; unclear D gene. Per the germline V gene, CDR1 is SEHNR and CDR2 is FQNEAQ (reference sequence). V lost 5 bases and J lost 0, with 7 bases in between. The CDR3 runs to 13 residues. The CDR3 DNA reads TGTGCCAGCAGCCTGCACATGAACACTGAAGCTTTCTTT. Its translation is CASSLHMNTEAFF.

This chain links TRBV6-2 or TRBV6-3 with TRBJ1-2; D unresolved. Trimming stripped 4 bases from V and 6 bases from J, with 15 bases between. Germline CDR1 MNHEY, CDR2 SVGEGT. CDR3 length: 14 residues. The CDR3 DNA reads TGTGCCAGCAGTTCGGGCGGGCGGGTCCATGGCTACACCTTC. Translated: CASSSGGRVHGYTF.

The chain recombines TRBV7-2 with TRBJ1-1, with D perhaps matching TRBD1 (6 bases). This CDR3 spans 14 amino acids. Germline V CDR1 and CDR2: SGHTA, FQGNSA. V was clipped by 3 bases and J by 3 bases, with 11 bases between them. This CDR3 reads CASSLRGTDTEAFF. CDR3 in DNA: TGTGCCAGCAGCTTGAGGGGGACCGACACTGAAGCTTTCTTT.

The chain has TRBV5-1 and TRBJ2-1, with 9 bases that match TRBD1. Germline V gene sequence: CDR1 SGHRS, CDR2 YFSETQ. The CDR3 sequence is 15 residues long. The trim removed 4 bases at V and 6 bases at J, leaving 8 bases unmatched. This chain's CDR3 is CASSPRTGEGNEQFF. CDR3 DNA: TGCGCCAGCAGCCCTCGGACAGGGGAGGGCAATGAGCAGTTCTTC. Variable domain in full (rest from reference TRBV5-1 and TRBJ2-1): KAGVTQTPRYLIKTRGQQVTLSCSPISGHRSVSWYQQTPGQGLQFLFEYFSETQRNKGNFPGRFSGRQFSNSRSEMNVSTLELGDSALYLCASSPRTGEGNEQFFGPGTRLTVL.

This clone was detected once. In DNA, the CDR3 is TGCAGCGTTGTTGTCAGGGGTACTGAGCAGTACTTC. This sequence encodes CSVVVRGTEQYF. V and J are TRBV29-1 and TRBJ2-7, with D tentatively TRBD1 (6 bases). The V and J ends lost 4 bases and 7 bases respectively, with 14 bases between them. CDR3 length: 12 amino acids. CDR1 is SQVTM, CDR2 ANQGSEA, per germline.

The chain employs TRBV5-1 and TRBJ1-1; D ambiguous. Germline V lookup: CDR1 SGHRS, CDR2 YFSETQ. The CDR3 contains 13 residues. V was shortened by 0 bases and J by 0 bases, with 3 bases between the two germline ends. The CDR3 loop reads CASSLGMNTEAFF. The CDR3 DNA reads as TGCGCCAGCAGCTTGGGTATGAACACTGAAGCTTTCTTT.

The genes are TRBV5-6 and TRBJ1-2, with TRBD1 as a possible D gene (5 bases). The CDR3 contains 14 residues. Per the germline V gene, CDR1 is SGHDT and CDR2 is YYEEEE. V gave up 3 bases and J gave up 1 base, with 10 bases separating them. In DNA, the CDR3 is TGTGCCAGCAGCTGGGGCGGCCGTAACTATGGCTACACCTTC. It yields the protein CASSWGGRNYGYTF.

This clone was seen once. The chain links TRBV24-1 to TRBJ1-5, with D possibly TRBD1 on 5 matching bases. CDR3 length: 17 amino acids. Germline V gene lookup returns CDR1 KGHDR and CDR2 SFDVKD. With 4 bases removed from V and 3 bases from J, the gap between germline ends came to 18 bases. CDR3 amino acids: CATSETVGGSLNQPQHF. The DNA of the CDR3 is TGTGCCACCAGTGAGACCGTGGGGGGGTCTCTCAATCAGCCCCAGCATTTT.

The chain is built from TRBV19 and TRBJ2-3; a weak D match, TRBD2 (6 bases). The V gene's germline CDR1 is LNHDA and CDR2 SQIVND (reference sequence). The CDR3 consists of 14 residues. Trimming shortened V by 3 bases and J by 6 bases, and 13 bases separated the two germline ends. The CDR3 bases are TGTGCCAGTAGTATCACACAGGCGGGGGATACGCAGTATTTT. Translation gives CASSITQAGDTQYF.

Only a few counts were recorded for this clone. The genes are TRBV7-6 and TRBJ1-3; D call uncertain. From germline, CDR1 is SGHVS and CDR2 FNYEAQ. V was trimmed by 1 base and J by 0 bases, leaving 10 bases between them. The length of the CDR3 is 16 residues. In DNA form, the CDR3 reads TGTGCCAGCAGCTTAGGGGGAGCCTACTCTGGAAACACCATATATTTT. It codes for CASSLGGAYSGNTIYF.

This clone was observed once. V and J are TRBV5-6 and TRBJ2-7, with D tentatively TRBD1 (6 bases). V gave up 4 bases and J gave up 5 bases, with 16 bases separating them. The CDR3 sequence is 14 residues long. CDR1 is SGHDT, CDR2 YYEEEE, per germline. The CDR3 spells CASSPTDSIDEQYF. CDR3 sequence (DNA): TGTGCCAGCAGCCCCACGGACAGCATCGACGAGCAGTACTTC.

This clone was observed once. The CDR3 sequence: CASSGGQGHQPQHF. In DNA form, the CDR3 reads TGTGCCAGCAGCGGTGGGCAGGGTCACCAGCCCCAGCATTTT. J is TRBJ1-5 and V is TRBV2; a weak D match, TRBD1 (5 bases). This CDR3 contains 14 residues. Germline values: CDR1 SNHLY, CDR2 FYNNEI. V was trimmed by 6 bases and J by 7 bases, leaving 16 bases between them.